This paragraph covers one T cell receptor beta chain sequence. The target antigen is unknown. The entry originates in a study of response to subunit inactivated influenza vaccine. General study points: A suggestion made by the authors is that each seasonal influenza vaccination recruits few new T cells.

Via MiXCR, TCRdb re-called the RT-PCR reads, giving one row per CDR3 protein. The sample holds about 800,000 distinct CDR3 sequences, approximately 22% seen once. The sequence came from a man between 50 and 59 years old who received an inactivated influenza vaccine. The material sequenced was PBMCs from blood, taken more than 4 days after vaccination.

CDR3 sequence reads: CASSIQIYEQYF. CDR3 nucleotides: TGTGCCAGCAGTATACAGATTTACGAGCAGTACTTC. The rearrangement joins TRBV2 to TRBJ2-7, with D unclear. This CDR3 is 12 amino acids long. CDR1 is SNHLY, CDR2 FYNNEI, per germline. V lost 5 bases to trimming and J lost 4 bases, with 9 bases between them.